This T cell receptor beta chain was identified during a study of Graves' ophthalmopathy and Graves' hyperthyroidism. General study findings and limits: Ophthalmopathy and stable hyperthyroidism were discriminated by a 13-signature model, with about 90% sensitivity and about 84% specificity.

If no ophthalmopathy appeared within 18 months of follow-up, hyperthyroidism was termed stable. Exclusion covered patients with other autoimmune diseases or uncontrolled infections (as well as pregnancy or lactation). The CDR3 is 16 residues long. V was shortened by 6 bases and J by 0 bases, with 17 bases between the two germline ends. Germline loops: CDR1 MNHEY, CDR2 SMNVEV (reference sequence). This clonotype was seen many times. Antigen: not known. Amplification from RNA transcripts yielded the TCR beta CDR3 regions. First-round RT-PCR relied on HTBI primers, and a second-round multiplex PCR came next. TCRdb used MiXCR to reprocess the multiplex PCR reads, holding one entry per CDR3 protein. The sample consists of a few hundred thousand distinct CDR3 sequences, 15% of them appearing once.

The clonotype comes from a young woman with stable Graves' hyperthyroidism. This chain links TRBV27 with TRBJ1-2; no clear D gene. The sample taken for sequencing was peripheral blood. As DNA, the CDR3 is TGTGCCAGCAGGGGTTGGGGTGCCCATACTAACTATGGCTACACCTTC. Translating gives CASRGWGAHTNYGYTF.